These 22 T cell receptor beta chains originate from one sample sequenced in a study of T cells after yellow fever vaccination. TCRdb itself ran the 5' RACE reads through MiXCR, one entry per CDR3 protein. The data show some 250,000 distinct CDR3 sequences, 3.6% seen once. Sequencing was performed on PBMCs, taken 15 days after the yellow fever booster vaccination. The receptor source for this set is a man younger than 35 who received the YFV17D yellow fever vaccine.

This clonotype was counted many times. The rearrangement links TRBV7-2 to TRBJ2-1; D call uncertain. The CDR3 is 11 amino acids. Trimming stripped 5 bases from V and 7 bases from J, with 6 bases between. In germline, CDR1 is SGHTA, CDR2 FQGNSA. This chain's CDR3 is CASSPTNEQFF. Written as DNA, the CDR3 is TGTGCCAGCAGCCCGACGAATGAGCAGTTCTTC.

This clonotype was seen ten or more times. This chain links TRBV2 with TRBJ1-6, with D perhaps TRBD1 (5 bases). The germline V gene encodes CDR1 SNHLY and CDR2 FYNNEI. The CDR3 is made up of 15 amino acids. V lost 6 bases and J 9 bases, leaving 18 bases between the germline ends. The CDR3 is CASSDGGTGRSPLHF. CDR3 bases: TGTGCCAGCAGCGATGGGGGGACGGGCCGTTCACCCCTCCACTTT.

Comments on this clonotype: This may be a read error, as it is one base from a much larger clone. The chain recombines TRBV4-3 with TRBJ2-7; D may be TRBD1 or TRBD2 (5 bases each). The V gene's germline CDR1 is LGHNA and CDR2 YSLEER. The CDR3 spans 13 residues. Trimming took 5 bases from V and 9 from J, leaving 17 bases between them. The CDR3 region is CASSSRLGVSQYF. CDR3 in DNA: TGCGCCAGCAGCTCCCGGCTGGGGGTCTCGCAGTACTTC.

This chain joins TRBV5-1 and TRBJ2-1; 7 nucleotides match TRBD1. CDR3 length: 17 residues. Germline CDR1 reads SGHRS; CDR2 reads YFSETQ. V shed 4 bases, J shed 0 bases, and the junction held 10 bases outside the gene matches. The CDR3 nucleotides are TGCGCCAGCAGCGCGAAACAGGGGATGCTCTCCTACAATGAGCAGTTCTTC. Its translation is CASSAKQGMLSYNEQFF.

This clonotype came up many times. The gene calls are TRBV3-1 and TRBJ2-5, with 14 bases fitting TRBD2. CDR3 length: 13 amino acids. Trimming removed 6 bases from V and 9 bases from J; junction bases left unmatched: 3. Germline V gives CDR1 LGHDT, CDR2 YNNKEL (reference sequence). DNA of the CDR3: TGTGCCAGCAGACGGACTAGCGGGGGGTCCCAGTACTTC. Translation: CASRRTSGGSQYF.

This clonotype was seen at least ten times. The J gene is TRBJ2-3, the V gene TRBV7-8; 10 positions agree with TRBD2. The CDR3 runs 20 residues. Trimming at V came to 4 bases and at J to 3 bases, leaving 19 bases not matched to a gene. Germline loops: CDR1 SGHVS, CDR2 FQNEAQ. CDR3 sequence reads: CASSSDRRERGGLWTDTQYF. The CDR3 DNA reads as TGTGCCAGCAGCTCCGACAGAAGAGAGCGGGGGGGCCTTTGGACAGATACGCAGTATTTT.

This clonotype showed up just a few times. The chain couples TRBV3-1 to TRBJ2-4, with 10 bases matching TRBD2. CDR1 is LGHDT, CDR2 YNNKEL, per germline (reference sequence). CDR3 length: 14 residues. V shed 3 bases, J shed 6 bases, and the junction held 2 bases outside the gene matches. The CDR3, as DNA: TGTGCCAGCAGCCACAGCGGGGGGGCAAACATTCAGTACTTC. It codes for CASSHSGGANIQYF.

This clonotype was picked up a small number of times. The chain couples TRBV12-3 or TRBV12-4 to TRBJ1-5, with D maybe TRBD1 (5 bases). The CDR3 is 18 amino acids. Deletions cut 1 base from V and 6 bases from J, with 22 bases between. The CDR3 here is CASSLEWLPPGTLQPQHF. The CDR3 DNA follows: TGTGCCAGCAGTTTAGAATGGTTGCCCCCAGGGACCCTTCAGCCCCAGCATTTT.

This chain uses TRBV20-1 with TRBJ1-3, with 9 bases aligning to TRBD1. CDR3 size: 14 residues. The germline V gene has CDR1 DFQATT and CDR2 SNEGSKA (reference sequence). The J segment lost 0 bases and the V segment lost 6 bases, leaving 3 bases of the junction unmatched. The CDR3 here is CSAADRGSGNTIYF. The CDR3 bases are TGCAGTGCGGCGGACAGGGGCTCTGGAAACACCATATATTTT.

In this sample, this clonotype turned up many times. The chain joins TRBV7-9 to TRBJ1-5, with 10 positions matching TRBD1. Germline CDR1 is SEHNR and CDR2 is FQNEAQ (reference sequence). Losses at the gene ends were 4 bases for V and 3 bases for J; bases not matched to a gene: 6. There are 16 residues in the CDR3. The CDR3 sequence: CASSSRDRGDNQPQHF. The CDR3 region has the DNA TGTGCCAGCAGCTCCCGGGACAGGGGAGACAATCAGCCCCAGCATTTT.

As concerns this clonotype: This clone may be a read error of a much larger clone one base away. The chain carries TRBV5-1 and TRBJ1-1; D perhaps matches TRBD1 (5 bases). The CDR3 length is 13 residues. From germline, CDR1 is SGHRS and CDR2 YFSETQ. This chain's CDR3 is CACSSPGQGEAFF. DNA for the CDR3: TGCGCCTGCAGCTCCCCGGGTCAGGGTGAAGCTTTCTTT.

Comments on this clonotype: Just one base apart from a much larger clone, this may be a read error. CDR3 region: CSSRVTGSTDTQYF. CDR3 bases: TGTTCCAGCAGAGTGACAGGGAGCACAGATACGCAGTATTTT. The rearrangement links TRBV12-3 or TRBV12-4 to TRBJ2-3; 7 positions match TRBD1. This CDR3 comprises 14 residues.

This clonotype showed up many times. This chain joins TRBV5-1 and TRBJ2-1; 10 bases fit TRBD2. CDR3 size: 14 residues. Per germline, CDR1 SGHRS and CDR2 YFSETQ. V was clipped by 0 bases and J by 16 bases; unmatched bases: 10. The CDR3 DNA follows: TGCGCCAGCAGCTTGGCCCTTCTAGCGGGGGAAAAATTCTTC. Amino acids: CASSLALLAGEKFF.

The J gene is TRBJ2-5, the V gene TRBV6-5; 8 nucleotides line up with TRBD2. V gave up 6 bases and J gave up 5 bases; unmatched junction bases: 17. The CDR3 sequence is 17 residues long. Germline lookup yields CDR1 MNHEY and CDR2 SVGAGI. The CDR3 is CASSPGREPAVGETQYF. The CDR3 bases are TGTGCCAGCAGCCCCGGGAGGGAGCCGGCCGTAGGTGAGACCCAGTACTTC.

This clonotype came up many times. The chain couples TRBV15 to TRBJ2-6; D unresolved. Trimming stripped 0 bases from V and 2 bases from J, with 14 bases between. This CDR3 contains 18 residues. CDR1 is LNHNV and CDR2 is YYDKDF in the germline V gene (reference sequence). The CDR3 coding sequence is TGTGCCACCAGCAGAGATCGGTTACGGCTCGCTGGGGCCAACGTCCTGACTTTC. This translates into CATSRDRLRLAGANVLTF. Full variable domain (rest looked up from reference TRBV15 and TRBJ2-6): DAMVIQNPRYQVTQFGKPVTLSCSQTLNHNVMYWYQQKSSQAPKLLFHYYDKDFNNEADTPDNFQSRRPNTSFCFLDIRSPGLGDTAMYLCATSRDRLRLAGANVLTFGAGSRLTVL.

This clonotype was found many times. The CDR3 coding sequence is TGTGCCAGCAGCAAAGTACGAGAAGGGTGGGTATCCTACGAGCAGTACGTC. Translation gives CASSKVREGWVSYEQYV. The chain has TRBV21-1 and TRBJ2-7. TRBV21-1 is tagged as a pseudogene. The CDR3 has 17 residues.

At least ten counts were recorded for this clonotype. As DNA, the CDR3 is TGTGCCAGCGCCGCACACGGGGCAGATACGCAGTATTTT. It encodes CASAAHGADTQYF. The chain has TRBV7-2 and TRBJ2-3; maybe TRBD2 (5 bases). The CDR3 covers 13 residues. CDR1 and CDR2 (germline): SGHTA, FQGNSA. Trimming took off 8 bases at V and 4 bases at J, with 13 bases between the two ends.

This clonotype was recorded at least ten times. This chain uses TRBV20-1 with TRBJ2-3; 10 nucleotides align to TRBD2. This CDR3 region has 14 residues. The germline V gene encodes CDR1 DFQATT and CDR2 SNEGSKA (reference sequence). Losses at the gene ends were 3 bases for V and 1 base for J; bases not matched to a gene: 1. The CDR3 loop reads CSARLAGGTDTQYF. The CDR3 DNA sequence: TGCAGTGCTAGGCTAGCGGGGGGCACAGATACGCAGTATTTT.

In this sample, this clonotype turned up many times. The V and J genes are TRBV4-3 and TRBJ1-5; a possible D gene is TRBD1 (6 bases). This CDR3 spans 15 amino acids. Trimming left V 0 bases short and J 6 bases short, with 12 bases between. CDR1 is LGHNA, CDR2 YSLEER, per germline. The CDR3 DNA sequence: TGCGCCAGCAGCCAAGAGATCGGAGGGGGTCAGCCCCAGCATTTT. Amino acids: CASSQEIGGGQPQHF.

There are many counts of this clonotype. This chain joins TRBV29-1 and TRBJ2-7; 7 nucleotides match TRBD1. CDR1 is SQVTM and CDR2 is ANQGSEA in the germline V gene. The CDR3 length is 11 residues. The V gene end was trimmed by 6 bases and the J gene end by 7 bases; junction bases not matched to a gene: 6. This CDR3 is CSVGTVFEQYF. The CDR3 DNA is TGCAGCGTAGGGACAGTTTTTGAGCAGTACTTC.

This clonotype was seen a few times. The J gene is TRBJ1-1, the V gene TRBV5-4, with 7 bases identical to TRBD1. CDR3 length: 13 residues. Germline V CDR1 and CDR2: SGHNT, YYREEE (reference sequence). V was pared by 7 bases and J by 0 bases, with 3 bases of the junction left unmatched. The DNA for the CDR3 is TGTGCCAGCCAGGGACAGATGAACACTGAAGCTTTCTTT. Its protein is CASQGQMNTEAFF. Supplemented by reference TRBV5-4 and TRBJ1-1, the full variable domain reads ETGVTQSPTHLIKTRGQQVTLRCSSQSGHNTVSWYQQALGQGPQFIFQYYREEENGRGNFPPRFSGLQFPNYSSELNVNALELDDSALYLCASQGQMNTEAFFGQGTRLTVV.

This clonotype was seen ten or more times. V usage is TRBV6-2 or TRBV6-3 and J usage is TRBJ2-5, with 12 nucleotides matching TRBD2. The germline V gene has CDR1 MNHEY and CDR2 SVGEGT. The CDR3 is 16 residues long. V shed 5 bases and J 5 bases; nucleotides not matched to a gene: 9. The CDR3 protein is CASSPRTSGVQETQYF. The CDR3 DNA sequence: TGTGCCAGCAGTCCCCGGACTAGCGGGGTCCAGGAGACCCAGTACTTC.